The source of this T cell receptor beta chain is a study of CD8+CD57+ T cells in acquired aplastic anemia. About the study: Sorting CD4+ and CD8+ cells gave DNA averaging about 2.9 ug. Study-wide results and caveats: Sharing between patients and controls was observed for twenty-nine CD8+ CDR3 sequences.

Of note for this clonotype: Its antigen is not known.

The use of genomic DNA as template underpinned the TCR beta VDJ and CDR3 profiling. TCRdb called the reads again in MiXCR, with one record for every CDR3 protein. There are under 200,000 distinct CDR3 sequences in the sample; about 64% occur only once, and roughly 50% lies in the top ten. Germline V lookup: CDR1 SGHRS, CDR2 YFSETQ. There are 13 residues in the CDR3. V was shortened by 0 bases and J by 4 bases, with 8 bases between the two germline ends. This clonotype was obtained from a human donor with severe aplastic anemia or a healthy control (not recorded which). Sequenced: sorted CD4+, CD8+, or CD8+CD57+ T cells (not recorded which) from PBMCs. V usage is TRBV5-1 and J usage is TRBJ2-7; D not resolved. The CDR3 DNA sequence: TGCGCCAGCAGCTTGGAAGGCAGATACGAGCAGTACTTC. Translation gives CASSLEGRYEQYF.